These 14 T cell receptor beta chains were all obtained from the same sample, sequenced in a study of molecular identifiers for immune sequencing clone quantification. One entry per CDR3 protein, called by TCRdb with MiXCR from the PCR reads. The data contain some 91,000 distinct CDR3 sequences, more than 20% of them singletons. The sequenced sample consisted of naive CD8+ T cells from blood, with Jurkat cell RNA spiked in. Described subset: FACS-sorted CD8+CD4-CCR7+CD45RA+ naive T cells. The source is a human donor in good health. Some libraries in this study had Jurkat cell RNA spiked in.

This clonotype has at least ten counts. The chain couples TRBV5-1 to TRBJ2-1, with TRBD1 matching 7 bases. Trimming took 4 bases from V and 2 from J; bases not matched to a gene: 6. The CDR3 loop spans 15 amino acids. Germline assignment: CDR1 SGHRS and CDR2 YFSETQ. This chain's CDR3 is CASSPAQGPYNEQFF. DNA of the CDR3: TGCGCCAGCAGCCCGGCACAGGGGCCCTACAATGAGCAGTTCTTC.

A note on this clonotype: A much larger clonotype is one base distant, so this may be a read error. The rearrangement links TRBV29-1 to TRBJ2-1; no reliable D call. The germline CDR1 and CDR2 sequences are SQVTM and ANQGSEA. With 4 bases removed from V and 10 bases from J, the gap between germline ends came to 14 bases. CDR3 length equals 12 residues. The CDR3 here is CSVGDNQAEQFF. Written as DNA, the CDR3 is TGCAGCGTTGGAGATAACCAGGCCGAGCAGTTCTTC.

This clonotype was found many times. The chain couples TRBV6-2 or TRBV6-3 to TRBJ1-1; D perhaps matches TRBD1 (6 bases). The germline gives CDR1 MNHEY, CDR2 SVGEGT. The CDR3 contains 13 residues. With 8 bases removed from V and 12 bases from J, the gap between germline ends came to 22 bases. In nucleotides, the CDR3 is TGTGCCAGCGGAGTAATAGGGGGATTTGATACTTTCTTT. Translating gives CASGVIGGFDTFF.

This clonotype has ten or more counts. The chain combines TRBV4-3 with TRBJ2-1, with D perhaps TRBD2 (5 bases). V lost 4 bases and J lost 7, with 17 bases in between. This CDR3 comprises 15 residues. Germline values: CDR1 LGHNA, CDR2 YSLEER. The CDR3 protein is CASSPSVGGRNEQFF. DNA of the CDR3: TGCGCCAGCAGCCCTAGTGTAGGAGGCAGGAATGAGCAGTTCTTC.

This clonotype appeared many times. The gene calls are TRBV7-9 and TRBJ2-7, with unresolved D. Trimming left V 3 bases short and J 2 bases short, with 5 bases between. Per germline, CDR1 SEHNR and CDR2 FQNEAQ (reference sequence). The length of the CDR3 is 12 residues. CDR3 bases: TGTGCCAGCAGCTTGGCACCCTACGAGCAGTACTTC. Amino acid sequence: CASSLAPYEQYF.

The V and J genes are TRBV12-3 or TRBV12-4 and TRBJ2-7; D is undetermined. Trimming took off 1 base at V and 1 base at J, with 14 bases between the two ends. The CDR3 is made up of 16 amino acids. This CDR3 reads CASSLVTRSGSYEQYF. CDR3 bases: TGTGCCAGCAGTTTAGTCACGCGCTCTGGGTCCTACGAGCAGTACTTC.

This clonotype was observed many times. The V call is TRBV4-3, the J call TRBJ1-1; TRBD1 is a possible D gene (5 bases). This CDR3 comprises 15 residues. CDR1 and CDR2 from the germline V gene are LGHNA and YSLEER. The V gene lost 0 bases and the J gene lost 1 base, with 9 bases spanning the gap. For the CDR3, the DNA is TGCGCCAGCAGCCAAGATCAGGGACCGAACACTGAAGCTTTCTTT. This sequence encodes CASSQDQGPNTEAFF.

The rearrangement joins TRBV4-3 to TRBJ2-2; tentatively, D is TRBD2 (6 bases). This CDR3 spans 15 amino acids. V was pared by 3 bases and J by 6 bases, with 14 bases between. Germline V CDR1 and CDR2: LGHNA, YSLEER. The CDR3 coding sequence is TGCGCCAGCAGCCAGCAAGCTTGGGGGGCCGGGGAGCTGTTTTTT. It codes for CASSQQAWGAGELFF.

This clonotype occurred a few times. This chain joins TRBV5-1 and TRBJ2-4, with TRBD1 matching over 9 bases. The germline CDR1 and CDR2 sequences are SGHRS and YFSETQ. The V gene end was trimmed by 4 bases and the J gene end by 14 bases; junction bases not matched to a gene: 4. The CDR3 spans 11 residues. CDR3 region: CASSGGQGEYF. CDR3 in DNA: TGCGCCAGCAGCGGGGGACAGGGAGAGTACTTC.

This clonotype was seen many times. The CDR3 DNA reads TGTGCCAGCAGTGAGGAAGGGGTCAAAAACATTCAGTACTTC. This gives the protein CASSEEGVKNIQYF. This chain joins TRBV2 and TRBJ2-4, with a tentative D call TRBD1 (5 bases). Between the trimmed V and J ends, which lost 3 bases and 3 bases, there was a span of 9 bases. The germline V gene encodes CDR1 SNHLY and CDR2 FYNNEI. The CDR3 consists of 14 residues. Using reference TRBV2 and TRBJ2-4 for the parts outside the CDR3, the full variable domain is EPEVTQTPSHQVTQMGQEVILRCVPISNHLYFYWYRQILGQKVEFLVSFYNNEISEKSEIFDDQFSVERPDGSNFTLKIRSTKLEDSAMYFCASSEEGVKNIQYFGAGTRLSVL.

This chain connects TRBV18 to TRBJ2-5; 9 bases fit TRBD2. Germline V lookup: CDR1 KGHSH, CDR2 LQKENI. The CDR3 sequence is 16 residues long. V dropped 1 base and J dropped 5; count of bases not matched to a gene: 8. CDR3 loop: CASSPREREASETQYF. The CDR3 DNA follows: TGTGCCAGCTCACCACGGGAGCGGGAGGCTTCGGAGACCCAGTACTTC.

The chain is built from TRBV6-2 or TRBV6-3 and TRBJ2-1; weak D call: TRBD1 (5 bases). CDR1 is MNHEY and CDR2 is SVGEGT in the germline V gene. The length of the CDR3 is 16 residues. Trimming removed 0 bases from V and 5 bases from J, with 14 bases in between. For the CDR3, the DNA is TGTGCCAGCAGTTACTCAGCTTCAGGGCCCGACAATGAGCAGTTCTTC. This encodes CASSYSASGPDNEQFF.

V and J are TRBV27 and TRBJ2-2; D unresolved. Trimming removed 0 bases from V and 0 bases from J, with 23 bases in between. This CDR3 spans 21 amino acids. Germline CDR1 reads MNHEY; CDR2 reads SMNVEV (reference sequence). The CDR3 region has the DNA TGTGCCAGCAGTTTATCTGACGGACCGACGTTCCAGAACACGAACACCGGGGAGCTGTTTTTT. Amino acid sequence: CASSLSDGPTFQNTNTGELFF.

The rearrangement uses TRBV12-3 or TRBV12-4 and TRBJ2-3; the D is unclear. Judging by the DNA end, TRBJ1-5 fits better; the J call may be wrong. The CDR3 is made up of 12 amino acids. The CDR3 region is CASKGGTDTQHF. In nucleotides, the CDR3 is TGTGCCAGCAAAGGTGGCACAGATACGCAGCATTTT.